The rows below give T cell receptor beta chains drawn from one sample of a study of regulatory T cells in long-lasting Graves disease. TCRdb analysed the multiplex PCR reads with MiXCR anew, one entry per CDR3 protein. The repertoire includes 350,000 to 450,000 distinct CDR3 sequences, 12% of them detected once, and under 20% sits in the top ten. The data were also submitted as part of a second study, on T cells in Graves' hyperthyroidism and ophthalmopathy.

Sequences were derived from peripheral blood mononuclear cells (PBMCs), sampled at new diagnosis, from a patient treated with antithyroid drugs. These receptors were collected from a young woman with Graves disease. Both conserved end residues are part of each CDR3. The order of the fields is V gene, D gene, clone size, J gene, CDR3 DNA, CDR3 protein. D genes are given only for firm matches. The size of a clone is reported for some rows only, either as once, few or many, or as a class for expanded clones.

TRBV5-4	.	.	TRBJ2-5	.	CASSFYICSATRTGGEETQYF
TRBV27	TRBD2	many	TRBJ2-3	TGTGCCAGCGGAGTAGGGACTAGCGGGAATACGCAGTATTTT	CASGVGTSGNTQYF
TRBV4-3	.	many	TRBJ2-3	TGCGCCAGCAGCCAGGGGTCTGGATTGGGAGATACGCAGTATTTT	CASSQGSGLGDTQYF
TRBV7-6	TRBD1	many	TRBJ2-7	TGTGCCAGCAGCGACCGGGACAGAGCCTACGAGCAGTACTTC	CASSDRDRAYEQYF
TRBV15	.	many	TRBJ2-1	TGTGCCACCAGCCCCGGCGCGAGGACCTACAATGAGCAGTTCTTC	CATSPGARTYNEQFF
TRBV20-1	.	many	TRBJ1-4	TGCAGTGCTAGATGGGGAGACAGGCTAAGTGAAAAACTGTTTTTT	CSARWGDRLSEKLFF
TRBV2	.	few	TRBJ1-3	TGTGCCAGCATTCGCGGCGAACTTGGAAACACCATATATTTT	CASIRGELGNTIYF
TRBV4-1	TRBD1	.	TRBJ2-2	TGCGCCAGCAGCCGCCGGACAGGGGCGGCGGAGCTGTTTTTT	CASSRRTGAAELFF
TRBV14	TRBD1	many	TRBJ2-7	TGTGCCAGCAGCCATAGGGGGCACTACGAGCAGTACTTC	CASSHRGHYEQYF
TRBV12-5	.	many	TRBJ2-5	TGTGCTAGTGGTAAACAAGAGACCCAGTACTTC	CASGKQETQYF
TRBV28	TRBD1	many	TRBJ2-3	TGTGCCAGCAACAGGGGGCGAGTCCTCGGTACGCAGTATTTT	CASNRGRVLGTQYF
TRBV6-2/TRBV6-3	.	many	TRBJ1-1	TGTGCCAGCAGTCTACCAGGGACCCTAGGGACTGAAGCTTTCTTT	CASSLPGTLGTEAFF
TRBV19	TRBD2	.	TRBJ2-1	TGTGCCAGTAGTATTAAGGCGTCCCTAGCGGGAGTACGCAATGAGCAGTTCTTC	CASSIKASLAGVRNEQFF
TRBV28	.	many	TRBJ1-5	TGTGCCAGCACCCTCCGGGGCTGGGGCAATCAGCCCCAGCATTTT	CASTLRGWGNQPQHF
TRBV2	.	many	TRBJ2-1	TGTGCCAGCACCCTCGACAGATTCTCCTACAATGAGCAGTTCTTC	CASTLDRFSYNEQFF
TRBV7-9	.	few	TRBJ1-2	TGTGCCAGCAGCTTAGGATTCGAGGGTTACTATGGCTACACCTTC	CASSLGFEGYYGYTF
TRBV18	TRBD1	many	TRBJ1-1	TGTGCCAGCTCACAAGCGACAGGGGAAAGCACTGAAGCTTTCTTT	CASSQATGESTEAFF
TRBV2	TRBD1	many	TRBJ2-5	TGTGCCAGCAGTGAACGGACAGGGGCTCGGAAGACCCAGTACTTC	CASSERTGARKTQYF
TRBV2	TRBD1	many	TRBJ1-4	TGTGCCAGCAGATTGGACAGGCCTGGAAGGGGGAAACTGTTTTTT	CASRLDRPGRGKLFF
TRBV11-2	.	many	TRBJ2-7	TGTGCCAGCAGCTTAGGAATCGAGCAGTACTTC	CASSLGIEQYF
TRBV27	TRBD2	.	TRBJ2-1	TGTGCCAGCAGTCCCAGACTAGCGGGGGAGGGTGATGAGCAGTTCTTC	CASSPRLAGEGDEQFF
TRBV3-1	TRBD1	many	TRBJ1-2	TGTGCCAGCAGCCCACAGGGGAGGAATGGCTACACCTTC	CASSPQGRNGYTF
TRBV10-3	.	.	TRBJ2-3	TGTGCCATCAGTGACGCAGCAGGGCTACTGGCGGTGGAGTACTTC	CAISDAAGLLAVEYF
TRBV12-3/TRBV12-4	.	many	TRBJ2-1	TGTGCCAGCAAGTTTCATAAAACAGGGAGCAATGAGCAGTTCTTC	CASKFHKTGSNEQFF
TRBV6-1	.	.	TRBJ2-7	TGTGCCAGCAGCCGGACCTACAGCTCCTACGAGCAGTACTTC	CASSRTYSSYEQYF
TRBV11-2	.	many	TRBJ2-5	TGTGCCAGCAGCTTTGGGGGGTACCAAGAGACCCAGTACTTC	CASSFGGYQETQYF
TRBV12-3/TRBV12-4	.	many	TRBJ1-5	TGTGCCAGCAGCCTACGAAAGCGGCCCCAGCATTTT	CASSLRKRPQHF